These 15 T cell receptor beta chains came from one sample sequenced in a study of blood T cells in healthy people across ages. The use of a sample-barcoded 5' primer and a J-beta primer mix characterized a second PCR of roughly 7 to 11 cycles. Each CDR3 protein is one row after TCRdb ran MiXCR on the 5' RACE reads. This sample has about 970,000 distinct CDR3 sequences; roughly half occur once, and the top ten carry 20% to 25%. Input material: blood. The receptors were gathered from a woman aged 55 to 70 in good health.

The V call is TRBV28, the J call TRBJ2-1; TRBD1 might be the D (5 bases). With 0 bases removed from V and 8 bases from J, the gap between germline ends came to 17 bases. The CDR3 sequence is 16 residues long. Germline V gives CDR1 MDHEN, CDR2 SYDVKM. In nucleotides, the CDR3 is TGTGCCAGCAGTTTATGGGGGCCCTCGTCCGGAGATGAGCAGTTCTTC. Translating gives CASSLWGPSSGDEQFF.

On this clonotype itself: At one of its ends the junction is not consistent with the germline gene, which may arise from a read error. CDR3 in DNA: TGTGCCTGCAGCTTCAGGGACAGCCCCTATGGCTACACCTTC. Protein product: CACSFRDSPYGYTF. The chain carries TRBV7-2 and TRBJ1-2; 7 bases map to TRBD1. Looked up from germline, CDR1 is SGHTA and CDR2 is FQGNSA. The CDR3 covers 14 residues.

Note on this clonotype: The junction and the germline gene differ at one end; a read error may be behind it. The chain couples TRBV7-2 to TRBJ2-1; the D gene is possibly TRBD2 (5 bases). The CDR3 is 14 residues long. CDR1 is SGHTA, CDR2 FQGNSA, per germline. The chain's CDR3 is CASNLASSYNEQFF. The CDR3 DNA sequence: TGTGCCAGCAACTTAGCGAGCTCCTACAATGAGCAGTTCTTC.

The chain combines TRBV5-6 with TRBJ2-1, with 11 bases identical to TRBD1. Trimming at V came to 4 bases and at J to 9 bases, leaving 6 bases not matched to a gene. From germline, CDR1 is SGHDT and CDR2 YYEEEE. This CDR3 contains 14 residues. The chain's CDR3 is CASSGDRGLSEQFF. In DNA form, the CDR3 reads TGTGCCAGCAGCGGGGACAGGGGGTTAAGTGAGCAGTTCTTC.

The chain joins TRBV6-2 or TRBV6-3 to TRBJ1-1; D may be TRBD1 (6 bases). The V gene lost 9 bases and the J gene lost 1 base, with 15 bases spanning the gap. CDR3 length equals 14 residues. CDR1 and CDR2 (germline): MNHEY, SVGEGT. DNA of the CDR3: TGTGCCAGAAACAGGGCCCACAGGAACACTGAAGCTTTCTTT. This translates into CARNRAHRNTEAFF.

This chain joins TRBV29-1 and TRBJ2-1; D is uncertain. The CDR3 consists of 10 residues. The ends were cut back, 2 bases at V and 8 bases at J, with 4 bases in the middle. From germline, CDR1 is SQVTM and CDR2 ANQGSEA. The CDR3, as DNA: TGCAGCGTTGAACTTCATGAGCAGTTCTTC. It codes for CSVELHEQFF.

Note on this clonotype: Since a much larger clone is just one base distant, this may be a read error. This sequence joins TRBV3-1 and TRBJ2-7, with D unclear. The end of the DNA is better explained by TRBJ2-5, so the J call may be wrong. The CDR3 has 12 amino acids. Germline CDR1 LGHDT, CDR2 YNNKEL (reference sequence). CDR3 residues: CARSQDEETQYF. The DNA of the CDR3 is TGTGCCCGCAGCCAAGATGAAGAGACCCAGTACTTC.

This chain links TRBV10-3 with TRBJ2-7; TRBD2 agrees at 13 bases. Germline values: CDR1 ENHRY, CDR2 SYGVKD. The junction had 8 bases not matched to a gene; V was cut back by 7 bases and J by 5 bases. The CDR3 length is 15 residues. The DNA of the CDR3 is TGTGCCATCAACCCACTAGCGGGAGGGCCTAACGAGCAGTACTTC. This codes for CAINPLAGGPNEQYF.

This clonotype was picked up a small number of times. This chain joins TRBV28 and TRBJ1-4, with D possibly matching TRBD1 (6 bases). Germline V gives CDR1 MDHEN, CDR2 SYDVKM. V lost 5 bases and J lost 5, with 18 bases in between. The CDR3 covers 16 residues. The CDR3, as DNA: TGTGCCAGCAGTCTGACCTCAGGGGCGAGGAATGAAAAACTGTTTTTT. This encodes CASSLTSGARNEKLFF.

The J gene is TRBJ2-1, the V gene TRBV20-1, with 7 nucleotides matching TRBD2. The CDR3 runs to 13 residues. From germline, CDR1 is DFQATT and CDR2 SNEGSKA (reference sequence). Trimming removed 2 bases from V and 6 bases from J; junction bases left unmatched: 4. The CDR3 DNA is TGCAGTGCTAGAAGCGGGGACTTCAATGAGCAGTTCTTC. It codes for CSARSGDFNEQFF.

This clonotype occurred a few times. The rearrangement joins TRBV20-1 to TRBJ2-5; TRBD2 matches at 11 bases. Germline assignment: CDR1 DFQATT and CDR2 SNEGSKA (reference sequence). J was trimmed by 11 bases and V by 3 bases; bases with no gene match: 14. This CDR3 is built from 15 residues. DNA for the CDR3: TGCAGTGCTAGTAAGCCGGGACTAGCGGCCTTGGAGCAGTACTTC. The encoded protein is CSASKPGLAALEQYF.

The genes are TRBV25-1 and TRBJ2-3; 7 bases are shared with TRBD2. V shed 1 base and J 2 bases; nucleotides not matched to a gene: 9. Germline V gene lookup returns CDR1 MGHDK and CDR2 SYGVNS. This CDR3 contains 17 residues. The CDR3 is CASSEFGTGGTTDTQYF. The CDR3 nucleotides are TGTGCCAGCAGTGAATTTGGGACGGGGGGAACCACAGATACGCAGTATTTT.

The J gene is TRBJ2-4, the V gene TRBV2, with D tentatively TRBD1 (7 bases). Germline CDR1 reads SNHLY; CDR2 reads FYNNEI. Trimming took 4 bases from V and 6 from J, leaving 10 bases between them. This CDR3 spans 13 amino acids. CDR3 residues: CASSGQGGNIQYF. Here the CDR3 DNA reads TGTGCCAGCAGTGGACAGGGAGGAAACATTCAGTACTTC.

The rearrangement joins TRBV9 to TRBJ2-5; 7 nucleotides match TRBD2. The CDR3 extends over 13 amino acids. Germline lookup yields CDR1 SGDLS and CDR2 YYNGEE. J lost 5 bases, V lost 3 bases, and 4 bases had no gene match. For the CDR3, the DNA is TGTGCCAGCAGCGGGGGGGGGAGTGAGACCCAGTACTTC. Translation gives CASSGGGSETQYF. The complete variable domain, with remaining parts taken from reference TRBV9 and TRBJ2-5, reads DSGVTQTPKHLITATGQRVTLRCSPRSGDLSVYWYQQSLDQGLQFLIQYYNGEERAKGNILERFSAQQFPDLHSELNLSSLELGDSALYFCASSGGGSETQYFGPGTRLLVL.

This sequence joins TRBV28 and TRBJ2-7; possible D gene TRBD1, 7 bases. This CDR3 contains 19 residues. Between the trimmed V and J ends, which lost 2 bases and 3 bases, there was a span of 26 bases. Germline V lookup: CDR1 MDHEN, CDR2 SYDVKM. The CDR3: CASSLTPMRTGGGRYEQYF. The CDR3 region has the DNA TGTGCCAGCAGTTTAACCCCAATGCGTACAGGAGGGGGCCGCTACGAGCAGTACTTC.